The present TCR beta chain was sequenced within a study of cytomegalovirus exposure and HLA in healthy donors. The CDR3 is 13 amino acids. CDR1 MNHEY and CDR2 SMNVEV come from the germline V gene (reference sequence). The V end lost 2 bases, the J end lost 7 bases, and 9 bases lay between the germline ends. Primers included in the PCR were 60 Vbeta and 13 Jbeta primers. Sequenced by immunoSEQ multiplex PCR; TCRdb stores in-frame clones only, minus some. The table includes about 200,000 clones, approximately 80% detected once. Sample: PBMCs. The gene calls are TRBV27 and TRBJ2-1; D not resolved. The sequence derives from a woman in her late teens or twenties in good health and CMV-seronegative. The chain's CDR3 is CASSLHAGNEQFF. The CDR3, as DNA: TGTGCCAGCAGTTTACATGCCGGTAATGAGCAGTTCTTC.